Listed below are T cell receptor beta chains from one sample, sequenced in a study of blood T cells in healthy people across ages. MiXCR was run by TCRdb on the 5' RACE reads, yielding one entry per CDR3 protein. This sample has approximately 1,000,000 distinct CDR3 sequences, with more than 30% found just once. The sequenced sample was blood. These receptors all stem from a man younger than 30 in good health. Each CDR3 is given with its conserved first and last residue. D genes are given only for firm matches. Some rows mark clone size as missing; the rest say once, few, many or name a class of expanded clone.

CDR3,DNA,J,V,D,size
CASYPGLELYNEQYF,TGCGCCAGCTATCCCGGACTAGAGTTATACAATGAGCAGTACTTC,TRBJ2-5,TRBV10-2,TRBD2,-
CASNQRAGRGRPEAFF,TGTGCCAGCAATCAGAGGGCAGGAAGGGGAAGGCCTGAAGCTTTCTTT,TRBJ1-1,TRBV6-5,-,-
CSVGTSGGPNIQYF,TGCAGCGTTGGAACTAGCGGGGGGCCAAACATTCAGTACTTC,TRBJ2-4,TRBV29-1,TRBD2,few
CAGSFSGAEQFF,TGTGCCGGCAGTTTTTCGGGCGCTGAGCAGTTCTTC,TRBJ2-1,TRBV12-3/TRBV12-4,-,few
CASGPGLAANTGELFF,TGTGCTAGTGGCCCTGGACTAGCGGCGAACACCGGGGAGCTGTTTTTT,TRBJ2-2,TRBV12-5,TRBD2,-
CASSPADSGQPQHF,TGTGCCAGCAGTCCCGCGGACAGTGGTCAGCCCCAGCATTTT,TRBJ1-5,TRBV28,-,-
CSARDVNQPQHF,TGCAGTGCTAGAGATGTGAATCAGCCCCAGCATTTT,TRBJ1-5,TRBV20-1,-,-
CTSSSTDTQYF,TGTACCAGCAGTTCGACAGATACGCAGTATTTT,TRBJ2-3,TRBV6-5,-,-
CASSFRGGVFAQYF,TGTGCCAGCAGTTTTAGGGGAGGGGTATTTGCGCAGTATTTT,TRBJ2-3,TRBV28,TRBD2,few
CASRPGQGIDTQYF,TGTGCCAGCAGACCGGGACAGGGGATTGATACGCAGTATTTT,TRBJ2-3,TRBV2,TRBD1,few
CASSPPGTGELFF,TGTGCCAGCAGCCCCCCGGGTACCGGGGAGCTGTTTTTT,TRBJ2-2,TRBV7-2,-,-
CASSQSSGLSTEQYF,TGCGCCAGCAGCCAATCCTCGGGACTCTCCACCGAGCAGTACTTC,TRBJ2-7,TRBV4-3,-,-
CSALTSRNSYEQYF,TGCAGCGCCCTGACCTCTAGGAACTCCTACGAGCAGTACTTC,TRBJ2-7,TRBV29-1,-,-
CASSVTSGGIGELFF,TGTGCCAGCAGTGTTACTAGCGGGGGGATCGGGGAGCTGTTTTTT,TRBJ2-2,TRBV28,TRBD2,few
CASSPDSSYNEQYF,TGTGCCAGCAGTCCGGACAGTTCTTACAATGAGCAGTACTTC,TRBJ2-7,TRBV27,-,-
CASSLHLRYNERYF,TGTGCCAGCAGCCTCCACCTGCGATACAATGAGCGGTACTTC,TRBJ2-1,TRBV9,-,once
CSARRQAYEQYF,TGCAGTGCCCGAAGACAAGCCTACGAGCAGTACTTC,TRBJ2-7,TRBV20-1,-,few
CSARDSIYGYTF,TGCAGTGCTAGAGATAGTATCTATGGCTACACCTTC,TRBJ1-2,TRBV20-1,-,few
CASGKYGGGETQYF,TGTGCCAGCGGCAAGTACGGGGGGGGTGAGACCCAGTACTTC,TRBJ2-5,TRBV21-1,-,-
CAISELKGQETQYF,TGTGCCATCAGTGAATTAAAGGGGCAAGAGACCCAGTACTTC,TRBJ2-5,TRBV10-3,-,few
CASRAGVMNTEAFF,TGTGCCAGCAGGGCAGGAGTTATGAACACTGAAGCTTTCTTT,TRBJ1-1,TRBV9,-,-
CAISESSWIVAGGDYGYTF,TGTGCCATCAGTGAGTCGTCGTGGATCGTGGCAGGGGGCGACTATGGCTACACCTTC,TRBJ1-2,TRBV10-3,TRBD1,once
CASSLTLTGTKDEQFF,TGTGCCAGCAGCCTTACATTAACGGGGACGAAGGATGAGCAGTTCTTC,TRBJ2-1,TRBV7-3,-,-
CASSSRDSEETQYF,TGTGCCAGCAGCTCACGGGACAGCGAAGAGACCCAGTACTTC,TRBJ2-5,TRBV11-3,TRBD1,few
CASSLVQGVHEQYF,TGTGCCAGCAGTTTAGTTCAGGGTGTTCACGAGCAGTACTTC,TRBJ2-7,TRBV12-3/TRBV12-4,-,many
CASRGTSSPTDTQYF,TGTGCCAGCAGGGGAACTAGCTCCCCCACAGATACGCAGTATTTT,TRBJ2-3,TRBV9,-,-
CASSLGGQGALLETQYF,TGCGCCAGCAGCTTAGGGGGACAGGGGGCTCTTTTGGAGACCCAGTACTTC,TRBJ2-5,TRBV5-1,TRBD1,-
CSVEDWQGTPGNQETQYF,TGCAGCGTTGAAGATTGGCAGGGAACCCCCGGGAACCAAGAGACCCAGTACTTC,TRBJ2-5,TRBV29-1,-,few
CASSEAGSSGYTF,TGTGCCAGCAGTGAAGCCGGCTCTTCGGGCTACACCTTC,TRBJ1-2,TRBV6-1,-,-
CASSQEGTGPNSPLHF,TGCGCCAGCAGCCAAGAGGGGACAGGACCGAATTCACCCCTCCACTTT,TRBJ1-6,TRBV4-3,TRBD1,few
CSVEPFTSGGYNEQFF,TGCAGCGTGGAACCCTTTACTAGCGGGGGCTACAATGAGCAGTTCTTC,TRBJ2-1,TRBV29-1,TRBD2,many
CSVEQGLGNTIYF,TGCAGCGTTGAACAGGGGCTTGGAAACACCATATATTTT,TRBJ1-3,TRBV29-1,-,-
CSARDSLTYGYTF,TGCAGCGCACGGGACAGTTTGACCTATGGCTACACCTTC,TRBJ1-2,TRBV29-1,TRBD1,few
CASSYSKFGYEQYF,TGTGCCAGCAGTTACTCGAAGTTTGGGTACGAGCAGTACTTC,TRBJ2-7,TRBV6-6,-,few
CSVGQGGSADTQYF,TGCAGCGTTGGACAGGGAGGGTCTGCAGATACGCAGTATTTT,TRBJ2-3,TRBV29-1,-,few